The clone carrying this TCR beta chain was seen a few times. Its antigen is currently unknown. Unique molecular identifiers were incorporated into the prepared TCRbeta library. Via MiXCR, TCRdb re-called the PCR reads, giving one row per CDR3 protein. The table has 700,000 to 950,000 distinct CDR3 sequences, around 17% seen once. The record originates from a study of T-cell reconstitution after alpha-beta-depleted transplantation in children. Study-level findings and limits: Counts and diversity of T cells one year after transplant came mostly from newly produced T cells. Reportedly, roughly two months post-transplant, alpha-beta T cells arose from several hundred expanded graft clones. For some patients, TCRbeta diversity was high at day 60 because of recipient T cells and thymic progenitors that survived.

This CDR3 contains 15 residues. In germline, CDR1 is SGHTA, CDR2 FQGNSA. V was clipped by 5 bases and J by 6 bases; unmatched bases: 6. The sequence was collected from a male patient under 18 who had a stem cell transplant for acute lymphoblastic leukemia, so the T cells may come from the graft donor. The specimen was PBMCs, mostly from graft donor cells, collected 360 days after TCRalphabeta/CD19-depleted stem cell transplant. The gene calls are TRBV7-2 and TRBJ2-2, with 10 bases that match TRBD2. CDR3 in DNA: TGTGCCAGCAGCGTCAGCGGGAGGGCCCCCGGGGAGCTGTTTTTT. Encoded protein: CASSVSGRAPGELFF.